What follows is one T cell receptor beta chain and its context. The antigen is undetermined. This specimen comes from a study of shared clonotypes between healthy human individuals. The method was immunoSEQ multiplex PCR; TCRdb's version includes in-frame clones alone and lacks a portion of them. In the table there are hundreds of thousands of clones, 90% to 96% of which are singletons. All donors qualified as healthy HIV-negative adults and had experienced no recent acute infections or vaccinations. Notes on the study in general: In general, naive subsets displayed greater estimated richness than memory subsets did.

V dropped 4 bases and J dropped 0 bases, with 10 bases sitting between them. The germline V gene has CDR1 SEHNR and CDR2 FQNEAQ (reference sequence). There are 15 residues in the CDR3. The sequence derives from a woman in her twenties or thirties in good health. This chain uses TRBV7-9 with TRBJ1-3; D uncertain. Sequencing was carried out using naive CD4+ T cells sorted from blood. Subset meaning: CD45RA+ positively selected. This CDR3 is CASSSRASSGNTIYF. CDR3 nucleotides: TGTGCCAGCAGCTCCCGTGCGAGCTCTGGAAACACCATATATTTT.